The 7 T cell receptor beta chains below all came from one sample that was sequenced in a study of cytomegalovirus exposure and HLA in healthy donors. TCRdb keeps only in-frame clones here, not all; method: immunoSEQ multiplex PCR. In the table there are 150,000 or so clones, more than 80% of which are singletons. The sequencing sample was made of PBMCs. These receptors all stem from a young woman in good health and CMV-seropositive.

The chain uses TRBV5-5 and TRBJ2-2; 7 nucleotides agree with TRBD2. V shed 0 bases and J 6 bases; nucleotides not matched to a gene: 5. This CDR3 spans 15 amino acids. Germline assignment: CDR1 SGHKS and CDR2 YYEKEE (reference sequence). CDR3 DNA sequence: TGTGCCAGCAGCTTGGGACTAGCATCTCCCGGGGAGCTGTTTTTT. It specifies CASSLGLASPGELFF.

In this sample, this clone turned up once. The CDR3 nucleotides read TGTGCCAGCAGTCGGGACAGTCCCACCTATGGCTACACCTTC. It encodes CASSRDSPTYGYTF. The chain is built from TRBV2 and TRBJ1-2, with 7 bases aligning to TRBD1. The CDR3 has 14 amino acids. Germline loops: CDR1 SNHLY, CDR2 FYNNEI. After removal of 5 bases from V and 4 bases from J, the junction contained 7 bases not matched to a gene.

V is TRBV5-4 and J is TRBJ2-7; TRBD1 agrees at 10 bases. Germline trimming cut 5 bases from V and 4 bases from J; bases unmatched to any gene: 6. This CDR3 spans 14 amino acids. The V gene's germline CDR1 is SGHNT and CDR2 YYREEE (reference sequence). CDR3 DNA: TGTGCCAGCAGACCGGGACAGGGGCTGTACGAGCAGTACTTC. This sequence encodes CASRPGQGLYEQYF.

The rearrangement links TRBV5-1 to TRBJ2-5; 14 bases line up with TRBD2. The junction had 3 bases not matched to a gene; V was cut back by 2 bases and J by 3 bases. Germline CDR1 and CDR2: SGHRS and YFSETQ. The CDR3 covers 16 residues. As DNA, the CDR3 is TGCGCCAGCAGCTTATGGACTAGCGGGGGGAAAGAGACCCAGTACTTC. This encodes CASSLWTSGGKETQYF.

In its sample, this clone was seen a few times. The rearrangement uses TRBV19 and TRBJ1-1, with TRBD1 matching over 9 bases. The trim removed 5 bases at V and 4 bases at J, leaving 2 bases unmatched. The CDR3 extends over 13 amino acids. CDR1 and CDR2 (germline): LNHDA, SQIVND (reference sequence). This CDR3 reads CASSSDRGTEAFF. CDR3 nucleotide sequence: TGTGCCAGTAGTTCGGACAGGGGCACTGAAGCTTTCTTT.

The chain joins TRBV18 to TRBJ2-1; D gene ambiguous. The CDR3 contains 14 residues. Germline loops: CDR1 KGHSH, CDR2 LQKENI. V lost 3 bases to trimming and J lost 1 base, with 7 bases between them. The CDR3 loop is CASSPRLSYNEQFF. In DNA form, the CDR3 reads TGTGCCAGCTCACCCCGTTTATCCTACAATGAGCAGTTCTTC.

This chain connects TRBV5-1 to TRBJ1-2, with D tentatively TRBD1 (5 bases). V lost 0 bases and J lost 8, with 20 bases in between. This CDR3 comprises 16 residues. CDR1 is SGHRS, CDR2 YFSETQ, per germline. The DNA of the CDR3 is TGCGCCAGCAGCTTGGGAACACGGACCTGGGGCTCCGGCTACACCTTC. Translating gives CASSLGTRTWGSGYTF.